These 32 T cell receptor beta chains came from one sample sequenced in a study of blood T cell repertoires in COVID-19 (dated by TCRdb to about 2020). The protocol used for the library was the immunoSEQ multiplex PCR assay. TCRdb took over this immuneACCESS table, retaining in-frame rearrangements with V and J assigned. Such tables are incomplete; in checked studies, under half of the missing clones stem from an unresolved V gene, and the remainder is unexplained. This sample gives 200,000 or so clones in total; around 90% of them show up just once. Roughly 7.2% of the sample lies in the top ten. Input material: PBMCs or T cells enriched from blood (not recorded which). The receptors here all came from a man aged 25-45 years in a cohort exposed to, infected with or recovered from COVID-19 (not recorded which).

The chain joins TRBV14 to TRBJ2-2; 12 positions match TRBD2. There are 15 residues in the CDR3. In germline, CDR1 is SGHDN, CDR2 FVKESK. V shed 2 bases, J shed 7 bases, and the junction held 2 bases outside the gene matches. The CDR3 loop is CASSQRLAGDGELFF. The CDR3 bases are TGTGCCAGCAGCCAAAGACTAGCGGGAGACGGGGAGCTGTTTTTT.

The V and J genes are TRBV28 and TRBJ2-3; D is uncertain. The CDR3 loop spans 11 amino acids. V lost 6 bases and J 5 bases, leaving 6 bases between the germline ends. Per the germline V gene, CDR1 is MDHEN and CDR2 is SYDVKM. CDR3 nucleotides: TGTGCCAGCAGACATCGAGATACGCAGTATTTT. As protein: CASRHRDTQYF.

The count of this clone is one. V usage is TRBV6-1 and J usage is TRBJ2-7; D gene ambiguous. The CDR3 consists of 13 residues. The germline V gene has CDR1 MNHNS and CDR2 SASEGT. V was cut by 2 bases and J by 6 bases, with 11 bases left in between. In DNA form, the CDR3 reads TGTGCCAGCAGTGAAATCGCGCACGGCGAGCAGTACTTC. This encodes CASSEIAHGEQYF.

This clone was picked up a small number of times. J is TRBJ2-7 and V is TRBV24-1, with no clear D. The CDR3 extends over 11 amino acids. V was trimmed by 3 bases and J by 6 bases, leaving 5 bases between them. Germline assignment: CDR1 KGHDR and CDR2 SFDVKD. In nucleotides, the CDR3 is TGTGCCACCAGTGATGTCTCCGAGCAGTACTTC. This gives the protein CATSDVSEQYF.

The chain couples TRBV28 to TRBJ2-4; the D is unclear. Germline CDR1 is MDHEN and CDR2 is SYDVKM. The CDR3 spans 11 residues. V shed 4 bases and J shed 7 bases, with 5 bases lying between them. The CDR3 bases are TGTGCCAGCAGTTCCGTGAACATTCAGTACTTC. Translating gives CASSSVNIQYF.

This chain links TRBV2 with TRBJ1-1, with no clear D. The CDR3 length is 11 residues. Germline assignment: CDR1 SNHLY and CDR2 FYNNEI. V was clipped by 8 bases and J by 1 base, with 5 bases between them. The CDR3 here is CASGENTEAFF. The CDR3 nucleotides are TGTGCCAGCGGAGAGAACACTGAAGCTTTCTTT.

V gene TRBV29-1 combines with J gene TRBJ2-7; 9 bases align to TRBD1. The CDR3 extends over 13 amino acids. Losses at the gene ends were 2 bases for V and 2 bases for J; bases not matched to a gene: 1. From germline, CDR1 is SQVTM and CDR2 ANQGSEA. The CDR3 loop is CSVERQGAYEQYF. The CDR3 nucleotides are TGCAGCGTTGAACGACAGGGGGCCTACGAGCAGTACTTC.

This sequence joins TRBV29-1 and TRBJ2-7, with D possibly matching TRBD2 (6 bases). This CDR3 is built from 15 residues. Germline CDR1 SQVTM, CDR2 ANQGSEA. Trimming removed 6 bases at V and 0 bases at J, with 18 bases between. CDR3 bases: TGCAGCGTCCGAACCGGGACTTCCAGCTCCTACGAGCAGTACTTC. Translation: CSVRTGTSSSYEQYF.

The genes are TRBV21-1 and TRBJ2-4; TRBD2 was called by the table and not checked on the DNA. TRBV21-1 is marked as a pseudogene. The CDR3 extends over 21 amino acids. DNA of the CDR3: TGTGCCAGCAGCTCCACAAATGGGACTAGCGGGAGATGGTGTGCCAAAAACATTCAGTACTTC. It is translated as CASSSTNGTSGRWCAKNIQYF.

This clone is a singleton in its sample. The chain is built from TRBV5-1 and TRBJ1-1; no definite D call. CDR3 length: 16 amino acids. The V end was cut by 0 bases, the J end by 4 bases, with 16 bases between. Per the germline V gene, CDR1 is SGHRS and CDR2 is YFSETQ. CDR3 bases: TGCGCCAGCAGCTTGGCCTTGGCGGGGTCGGGCACTGAAGCTTTCTTT. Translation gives CASSLALAGSGTEAFF.

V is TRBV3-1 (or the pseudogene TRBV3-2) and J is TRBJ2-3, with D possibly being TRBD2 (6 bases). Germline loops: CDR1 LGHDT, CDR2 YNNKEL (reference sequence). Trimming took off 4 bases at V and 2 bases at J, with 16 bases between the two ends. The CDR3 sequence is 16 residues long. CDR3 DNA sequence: TGTGCCAGCAGCCCTCGCCCCAGCGGGCACACAGATACGCAGTATTTT. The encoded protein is CASSPRPSGHTDTQYF.

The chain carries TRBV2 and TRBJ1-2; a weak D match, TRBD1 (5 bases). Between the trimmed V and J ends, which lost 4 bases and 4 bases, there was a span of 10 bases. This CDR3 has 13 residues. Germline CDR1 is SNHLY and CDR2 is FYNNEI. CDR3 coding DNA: TGTGCCAGCAGTGGGGGGGGAATCTATGGCTACACCTTC. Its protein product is CASSGGGIYGYTF.

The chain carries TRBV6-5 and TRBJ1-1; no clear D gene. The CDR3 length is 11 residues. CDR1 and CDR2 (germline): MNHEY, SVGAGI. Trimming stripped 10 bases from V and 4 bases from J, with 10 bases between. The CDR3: CATRRATEAFF. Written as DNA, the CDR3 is TGTGCCACCCGGAGGGCCACTGAAGCTTTCTTT.

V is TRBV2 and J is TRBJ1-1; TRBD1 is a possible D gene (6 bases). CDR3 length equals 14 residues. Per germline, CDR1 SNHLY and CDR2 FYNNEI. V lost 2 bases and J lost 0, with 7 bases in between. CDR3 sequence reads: CASSERQVNTEAFF. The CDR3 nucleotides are TGTGCCAGCAGTGAAAGACAGGTGAACACTGAAGCTTTCTTT.

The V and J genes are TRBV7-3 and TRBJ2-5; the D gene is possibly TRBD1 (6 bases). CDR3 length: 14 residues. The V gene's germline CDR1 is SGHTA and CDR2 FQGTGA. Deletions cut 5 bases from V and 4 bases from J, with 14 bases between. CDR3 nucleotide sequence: TGTGCCAGCAGCCTGACTGGGACACCAGAGACCCAGTACTTC. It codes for CASSLTGTPETQYF. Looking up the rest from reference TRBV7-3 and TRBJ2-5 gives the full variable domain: GAGVSQTPSNKVTEKGKYVELRCDPISGHTALYWYRQSLGQGPEFLIYFQGTGAADDSGLPNDRFFAVRPEGSVSTLKIQRTERGDSAVYLCASSLTGTPETQYFGPGTRLLVL.

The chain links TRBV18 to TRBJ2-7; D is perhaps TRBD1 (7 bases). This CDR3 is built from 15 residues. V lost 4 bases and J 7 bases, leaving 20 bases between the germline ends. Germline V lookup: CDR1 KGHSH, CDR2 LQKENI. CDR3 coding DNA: TGTGCCAGCTCACTCGGACAGGCGGACCTAGCGGAGCAGTACTTC. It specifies CASSLGQADLAEQYF.

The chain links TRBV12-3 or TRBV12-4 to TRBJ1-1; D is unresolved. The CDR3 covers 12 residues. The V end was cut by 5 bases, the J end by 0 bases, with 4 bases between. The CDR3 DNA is TGTGCCAGCAGTATAATGAACACTGAAGCTTTCTTT. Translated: CASSIMNTEAFF.

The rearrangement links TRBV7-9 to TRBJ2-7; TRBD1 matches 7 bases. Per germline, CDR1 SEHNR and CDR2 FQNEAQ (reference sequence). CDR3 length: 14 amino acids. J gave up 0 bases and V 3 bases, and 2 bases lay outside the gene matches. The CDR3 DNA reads TGTGCCAGCAGCTTCGGGACAGTCTCCTACGAGCAGTACTTC. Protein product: CASSFGTVSYEQYF. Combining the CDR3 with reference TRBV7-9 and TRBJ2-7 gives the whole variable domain DTGVSQNPRHKITKRGQNVTFRCDPISEHNRLYWYRQTLGQGPEFLTYFQNEAQLEKSRLLSDRFSAERPKGSFSTLEIQRTEQGDSAMYLCASSFGTVSYEQYFGPGTRLTVT.

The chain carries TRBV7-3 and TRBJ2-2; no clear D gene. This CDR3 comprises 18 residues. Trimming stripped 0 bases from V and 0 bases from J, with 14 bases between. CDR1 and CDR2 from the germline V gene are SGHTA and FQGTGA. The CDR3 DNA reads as TGTGCCAGCAGCTTAACCCCCCTATTAGAATCGAACACCGGGGAGCTGTTTTTT. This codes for CASSLTPLLESNTGELFF.

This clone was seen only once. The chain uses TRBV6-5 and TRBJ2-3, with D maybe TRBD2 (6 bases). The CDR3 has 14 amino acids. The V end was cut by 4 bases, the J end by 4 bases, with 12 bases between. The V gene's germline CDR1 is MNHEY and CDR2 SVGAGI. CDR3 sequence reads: CASSLLGGPDTQYF. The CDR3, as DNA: TGTGCCAGCAGTTTGTTAGGAGGGCCAGATACGCAGTATTTT.

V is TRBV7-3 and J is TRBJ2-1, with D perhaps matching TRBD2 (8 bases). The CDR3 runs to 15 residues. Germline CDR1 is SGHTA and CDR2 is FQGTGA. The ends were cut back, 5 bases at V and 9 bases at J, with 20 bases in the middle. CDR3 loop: CASSPGGAGGSEQFF. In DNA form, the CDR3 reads TGTGCCAGCAGCCCAGGGGGGGCGGGAGGCAGTGAGCAGTTCTTC.

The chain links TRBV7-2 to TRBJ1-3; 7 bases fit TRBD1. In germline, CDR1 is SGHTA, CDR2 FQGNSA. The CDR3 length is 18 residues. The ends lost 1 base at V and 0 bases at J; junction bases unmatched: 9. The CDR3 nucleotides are TGTGCCAGCAGCTTAGACTTGGGGGACAGAACCTCTGGAAACACCATATATTTT. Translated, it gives CASSLDLGDRTSGNTIYF. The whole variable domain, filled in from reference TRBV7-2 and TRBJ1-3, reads GAGVSQSPSNKVTEKGKDVELRCDPISGHTALYWYRQSLGQGLEFLIYFQGNSAPDKSGLPSDRFSAERTGGSVSTLTIQRTQQEDSAVYLCASSLDLGDRTSGNTIYFGEGSWLTVV.

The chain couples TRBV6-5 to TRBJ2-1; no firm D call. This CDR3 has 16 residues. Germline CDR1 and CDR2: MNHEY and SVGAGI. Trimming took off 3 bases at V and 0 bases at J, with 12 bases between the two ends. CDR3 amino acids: CASSYWSTSSYNEQFF. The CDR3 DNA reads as TGTGCCAGCAGTTATTGGAGCACAAGCTCCTACAATGAGCAGTTCTTC.

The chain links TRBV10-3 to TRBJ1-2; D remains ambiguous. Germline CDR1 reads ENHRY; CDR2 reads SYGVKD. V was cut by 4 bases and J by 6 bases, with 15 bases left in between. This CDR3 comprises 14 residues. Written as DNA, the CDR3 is TGTGCCATCAGTGCTTCCCCCGAGGAACATGGCTACACCTTC. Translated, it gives CAISASPEEHGYTF.

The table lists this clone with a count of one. In DNA, the CDR3 is TGTGCCAGCAGCGCCGGCCCGGGACAGATCTCTGGAAACACCATATATTTT. Translating it yields CASSAGPGQISGNTIYF. The chain is built from TRBV9 and TRBJ1-3; 7 bases fit TRBD1. V shed 3 bases, J shed 0 bases, and the junction held 9 bases outside the gene matches. The CDR3 length is 17 residues. The germline V gene encodes CDR1 SGDLS and CDR2 YYNGEE.

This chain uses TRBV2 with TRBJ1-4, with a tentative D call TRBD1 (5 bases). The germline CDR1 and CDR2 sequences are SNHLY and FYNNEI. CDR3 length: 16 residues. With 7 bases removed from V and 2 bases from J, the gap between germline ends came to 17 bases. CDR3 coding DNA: TGTGCCAGCACCCCTCCCGCCGGGGGGACTAATGAAAAACTGTTTTTT. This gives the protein CASTPPAGGTNEKLFF.

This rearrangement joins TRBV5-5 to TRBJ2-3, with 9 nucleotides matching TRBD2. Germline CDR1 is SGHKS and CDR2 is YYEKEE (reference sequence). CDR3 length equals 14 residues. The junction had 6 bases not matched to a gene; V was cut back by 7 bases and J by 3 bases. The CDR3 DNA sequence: TGTGCCAGCGGAGCGGGAGGACCTACAGATACGCAGTATTTT. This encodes CASGAGGPTDTQYF.

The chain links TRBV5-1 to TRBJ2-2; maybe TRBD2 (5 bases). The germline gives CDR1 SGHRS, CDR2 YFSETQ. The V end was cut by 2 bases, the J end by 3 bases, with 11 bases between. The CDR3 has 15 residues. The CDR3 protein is CASSLMRVDTGELFF. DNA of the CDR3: TGCGCCAGCAGCTTAATGAGGGTTGACACCGGGGAGCTGTTTTTT. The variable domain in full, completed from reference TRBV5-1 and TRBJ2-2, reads KAGVTQTPRYLIKTRGQQVTLSCSPISGHRSVSWYQQTPGQGLQFLFEYFSETQRNKGNFPGRFSGRQFSNSRSEMNVSTLELGDSALYLCASSLMRVDTGELFFGEGSRLTVL.

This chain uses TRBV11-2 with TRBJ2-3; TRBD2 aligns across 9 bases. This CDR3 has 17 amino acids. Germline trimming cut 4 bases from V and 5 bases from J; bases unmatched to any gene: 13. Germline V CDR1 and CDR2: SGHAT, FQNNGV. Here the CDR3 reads CASSSRGGGRAGDTQYF. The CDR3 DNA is TGTGCCAGCAGCTCCCGAGGTGGCGGGAGGGCCGGAGATACGCAGTATTTT.

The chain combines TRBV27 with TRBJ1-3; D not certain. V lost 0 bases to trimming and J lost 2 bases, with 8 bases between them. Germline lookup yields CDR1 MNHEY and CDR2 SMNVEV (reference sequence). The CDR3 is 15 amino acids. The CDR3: CASSLSAGPGNTIYF. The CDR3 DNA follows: TGTGCCAGCAGTTTATCAGCAGGTCCTGGAAACACCATATATTTT.

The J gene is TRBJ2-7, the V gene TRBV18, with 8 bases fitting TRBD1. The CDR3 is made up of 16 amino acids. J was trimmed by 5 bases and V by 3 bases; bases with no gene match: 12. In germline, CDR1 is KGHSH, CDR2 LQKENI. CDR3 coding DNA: TGTGCCAGCTCACCGACTTCAGGACAGGGAGGACACGAGCAGTACTTC. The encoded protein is CASSPTSGQGGHEQYF.

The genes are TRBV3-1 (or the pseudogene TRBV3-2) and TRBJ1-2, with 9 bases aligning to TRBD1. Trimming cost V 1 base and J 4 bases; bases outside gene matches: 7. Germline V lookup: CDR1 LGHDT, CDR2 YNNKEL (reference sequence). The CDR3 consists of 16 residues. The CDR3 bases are TGTGCCAGCAGCCAAGCTTCCGGGACAGGGTTCTATGGCTACACCTTC. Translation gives CASSQASGTGFYGYTF.